The rows below give T cell receptor beta chains drawn from one sample of a study of blood T cells in healthy people across ages. TCRdb reprocessed the 5' RACE reads with MiXCR, giving one entry per CDR3 protein. The sample lists some 1.4 million distinct CDR3 sequences; 42% were seen once. Specimen: blood. The receptors were gathered from a woman under 30 in good health. The CDR3 runs from the conserved cysteine through the conserved F or W. The D gene is left open where the match is weak. Clone size appears in some rows only: once, few, many, or a class for an expanded clone.

size	D	V	J	CDR3	DNA
.	.	TRBV19	TRBJ1-2	CASSMPTDAGYGYTF	TGTGCCAGTAGTATGCCGACCGACGCTGGCTATGGCTACACCTTC
few	.	TRBV4-1	TRBJ1-1	CASSQAVDTEAFF	TGCGCCAGCAGCCAAGCGGTAGACACTGAAGCTTTCTTT
.	.	TRBV14	TRBJ2-1	CASSPAMGQSHNEQFF	TGTGCCAGCAGCCCAGCCATGGGGCAGTCCCACAATGAGCAGTTCTTC
.	TRBD2	TRBV20-1	TRBJ2-7	CSASDGTSGHEQYF	TGCAGTGCTAGCGATGGGACTAGCGGCCACGAGCAGTACTTC
.	.	TRBV7-2	TRBJ1-2	CASSSSRGPIPYGYTF	TGTGCCAGCAGCTCCTCCCGGGGGCCGATACCTTATGGCTACACCTTC
.	.	TRBV3-1	TRBJ1-2	CASGMRGSGDGYTF	TGTGCCAGCGGTATGCGGGGTAGTGGTGATGGCTACACCTTC
.	.	TRBV4-1	TRBJ2-1	CASSQQVGGTNEQFF	TGCGCCAGCAGCCAACAGGTGGGGGGAACCAATGAGCAGTTCTTC
.	TRBD1	TRBV5-1	TRBJ2-7	CASSAYQEQGLYEQYF	TGCGCCAGCAGCGCCTACCAGGAACAGGGGCTCTACGAGCAGTACTTC
many	TRBD1	TRBV29-1	TRBJ2-7	CSATTGGIDEQYF	TGCAGCGCAACCACAGGGGGAATTGACGAGCAGTACTTC
.	.	TRBV6-5	TRBJ1-5	CVSSYYRGGKSLGNQPQHF	TGTGTCAGCAGTTACTATCGGGGGGGGAAGAGTCTGGGCAATCAGCCCCAGCATTTT
.	.	TRBV25-1	TRBJ2-1	CASSEYSGPGRASSRDEQFF	TGTGCCAGCAGTGAATATTCAGGGCCAGGTCGGGCTAGCTCGAGGGATGAGCAGTTCTTC
.	TRBD2	TRBV20-1	TRBJ2-5	CSARDTSGAQETQYF	TGCAGTGCTAGAGATACTAGCGGGGCTCAAGAGACCCAGTACTTC
few	.	TRBV28	TRBJ2-3	CASRGGQSDTQYF	TGTGCCAGTCGAGGGGGGCAGTCAGATACGCAGTATTTT
.	.	TRBV6-1	TRBJ1-1	CASSEWAPGGTEAFF	TGTGCCAGCAGTGAATGGGCTCCGGGGGGCACTGAAGCTTTCTTT
.	.	TRBV21-1	TRBJ1-5	CASSKFGGLWNNQPQHF	TGTGCCAGCAGCAAGTTTGGAGGGCTCTGGAACAATCAGCCCCAGCATTTT
.	.	TRBV20-1	TRBJ1-2	CSAPGGRGINYGYTF	TGCAGTGCTCCCGGGGGACGGGGAATTAACTATGGCTACACCTTC
few	.	TRBV27	TRBJ2-3	CASSLSPDTTDTQYF	TGTGCCAGCAGTTTATCGCCGGACACCACAGATACGCAGTATTTT
few	.	TRBV7-9	TRBJ1-2	CASSLRGVGDYGYTF	TGTGCCAGCAGCCTTAGGGGAGTCGGTGACTATGGCTACACCTTC
.	.	TRBV12-5	TRBJ2-7	CASGLGDSSSDSYEQYF	TGTGCTAGTGGTTTGGGGGACTCCTCTTCTGACTCCTACGAGCAGTACTTC
many	.	TRBV4-1	TRBJ1-2	CASSQELGNYGYTF	TGCGCCAGCAGCCAAGAGTTGGGGAACTATGGCTACACCTTC
.	.	TRBV27	TRBJ1-2	CASSFHSPGANYGYTF	TGTGCCAGCAGTTTTCACTCACCAGGTGCTAACTATGGCTACACCTTC
few	TRBD1	TRBV6-5	TRBJ2-7	CASSRQGYGEQYF	TGTGCCAGCAGTCGACAGGGCTATGGCGAGCAGTACTTC
few	.	TRBV14	TRBJ2-7	CASSEDMGPSYEQYF	TGTGCCAGCAGCGAAGATATGGGGCCGTCCTACGAGCAGTACTTC
.	.	TRBV13	TRBJ2-2	CASSFGGIGELFF	TGTGCCAGCAGCTTCGGGGGCATCGGGGAGCTGTTTTTT
.	TRBD1	TRBV4-1	TRBJ1-4	CASSDVTGTGGYLEKLFF	TGCGCCAGCAGCGATGTCACCGGGACAGGGGGCTATTTGGAAAAACTGTTTTTT
.	TRBD2	TRBV9	TRBJ2-3	CASRGTSPDTQYF	TGTGCCAGTAGGGGGACTAGTCCAGATACGCAGTATTTT
.	.	TRBV5-5	TRBJ1-2	CASSLGRVKDDHGYTF	TGTGCCAGCAGCCTTGGTAGGGTAAAGGATGATCATGGCTACACCTTC
few	.	TRBV6-5	TRBJ2-6	CASSYLSMTLSGANVLTF	TGTGCCAGCAGTTACTTATCGATGACGTTATCTGGGGCCAACGTCCTGACTTTC
many	.	TRBV3-1	TRBJ2-7	CASSQGHEQYF	TGTGCCAGCAGCCAAGGCCACGAGCAGTACTTC
.	.	TRBV20-1	TRBJ1-5	CSAKPGGDFSNQPQHF	TGCAGTGCAAAGCCCGGCGGTGACTTTAGCAATCAGCCCCAGCATTTT
.	.	TRBV6-1	TRBJ1-2	CPSSGAGVYGYTF	TGTCCCAGCAGTGGGGCAGGCGTCTATGGCTACACCTTC
.	.	TRBV6-5	TRBJ1-2	CASMSGRTFGGYTF	TGTGCCAGCATGAGTGGGCGGACGTTTGGGGGCTACACCTTC
once	.	TRBV11-2	TRBJ2-7	CASSLVSAGLGEQYF	TGTGCCAGCAGCTTAGTCTCGGCAGGACTTGGGGAGCAGTACTTC
.	.	TRBV20-1	TRBJ2-4	CSAFRSPAKNIQYF	TGCAGTGCTTTTAGATCCCCAGCCAAAAACATTCAGTACTTC
.	.	TRBV5-1	TRBJ2-3	CASCLGYNTDTQYF	TGCGCCAGCTGCTTGGGCTACAACACAGATACGCAGTATTTT
.	TRBD2	TRBV7-3	TRBJ2-7	CASSPMGGGSYEQYF	TGTGCCAGCAGCCCTATGGGGGGGGGCTCCTACGAGCAGTACTTC
few	.	TRBV12-3/TRBV12-4	TRBJ2-1	CASSLDRINEQFF	TGTGCCAGCAGCCTCGACAGGATAAATGAGCAGTTCTTC
few	TRBD1	TRBV4-1	TRBJ2-3	CASEQGPVGTDTQYF	TGCGCCAGTGAACAGGGGCCGGTGGGTACAGATACGCAGTATTTT
.	.	TRBV6-4	TRBJ2-1	CASSGGGSSSYNEQFF	TGTGCCAGCAGTGGGGGGGGCAGTAGCTCCTACAATGAGCAGTTCTTC
.	TRBD2	TRBV14	TRBJ2-6	CASSHDAGTTDGANVLTF	TGTGCCAGCAGCCATGACGCCGGGACTACCGATGGGGCCAACGTCCTGACTTTC
few	.	TRBV6-1	TRBJ2-7	CASSEGVWSDSYEQYF	TGTGCCAGCAGTGAAGGCGTCTGGAGTGACTCCTACGAGCAGTACTTC
few	.	TRBV28	TRBJ1-3	CASTAGGNTIYF	TGTGCCAGCACGGCAGGGGGAAACACCATATATTTT
.	.	TRBV7-6	TRBJ2-5	CASSLGLTNEQYF	TGTGCCAGCAGCTTAGGTCTCACTAATGAGCAGTACTTC
few	TRBD2	TRBV3-1	TRBJ2-1	CASSPPWAGGPLSYNEQFF	TGTGCCAGCAGCCCCCCTTGGGCGGGAGGGCCTTTATCGTACAATGAGCAGTTCTTC
once	.	TRBV29-1	TRBJ1-5	CSVEDPGWSNQPQHF	TGCAGCGTTGAAGACCCAGGTTGGAGCAATCAGCCCCAGCATTTT
.	TRBD1	TRBV4-1	TRBJ2-1	CASSQGQGVAEQFF	TGCGCCAGCAGCCAGGGACAGGGGGTAGCTGAGCAGTTCTTC
.	.	TRBV10-3	TRBJ2-3	CATVTGSTDTQYF	TGTGCCACCGTGACGGGTAGCACAGATACGCAGTATTTT
many	.	TRBV9	TRBJ2-3	CASSADTGPADTQYF	TGTGCCAGCAGCGCAGACACAGGGCCCGCAGATACGCAGTATTTT
few	TRBD2	TRBV4-1	TRBJ2-5	CASSQQRGGLPSETQYF	TGCGCCAGCAGCCAGCAACGGGGGGGGCTCCCCTCAGAGACCCAGTACTTC
few	.	TRBV5-1	TRBJ2-5	CASRRATGGYGQETQYF	TGCGCCAGCAGACGAGCAACCGGGGGTTACGGACAAGAGACCCAGTACTTC
.	TRBD1	TRBV3-1	TRBJ1-2	CASSQNPGGPSGYTF	TGTGCCAGCAGCCAAAACCCAGGGGGACCTTCTGGCTACACCTTC
.	.	TRBV29-1	TRBJ1-6	CSGRRKEPDNSPLHF	TGCAGCGGTCGGAGAAAGGAACCAGATAATTCACCCCTCCACTTT
once	.	TRBV29-1	TRBJ2-3	CSVEVGTSRGDTQYF	TGCAGCGTTGAAGTGGGCACTTCTCGCGGGGATACGCAGTATTTT
.	.	TRBV20-1	TRBJ2-7	CSASIVNEQYF	TGCAGTGCTAGTATAGTGAACGAGCAGTACTTC
few	.	TRBV7-8	TRBJ1-2	CASSTSDKNYGYTF	TGTGCCAGCAGCACGAGCGACAAAAACTATGGCTACACCTTC
.	TRBD2	TRBV5-1	TRBJ2-3	CASSLGIAGNPTDTQYF	TGCGCCAGCAGCTTGGGGATAGCGGGAAACCCCACAGATACGCAGTATTTT
few	.	TRBV3-1	TRBJ1-3	CASSQGTGNTIYF	TGCGCCAGCAGCCAAGGAACTGGAAACACCATATATTTT
.	.	TRBV4-1	TRBJ2-3	CASSQDHPGASTDTQYF	TGCGCCAGCAGCCAAGATCACCCGGGGGCCAGCACAGATACGCAGTATTTT
.	.	TRBV2	TRBJ2-7	CASSPGNWNNEQYF	TGTGCCAGCAGTCCCGGTAACTGGAACAACGAGCAGTACTTC